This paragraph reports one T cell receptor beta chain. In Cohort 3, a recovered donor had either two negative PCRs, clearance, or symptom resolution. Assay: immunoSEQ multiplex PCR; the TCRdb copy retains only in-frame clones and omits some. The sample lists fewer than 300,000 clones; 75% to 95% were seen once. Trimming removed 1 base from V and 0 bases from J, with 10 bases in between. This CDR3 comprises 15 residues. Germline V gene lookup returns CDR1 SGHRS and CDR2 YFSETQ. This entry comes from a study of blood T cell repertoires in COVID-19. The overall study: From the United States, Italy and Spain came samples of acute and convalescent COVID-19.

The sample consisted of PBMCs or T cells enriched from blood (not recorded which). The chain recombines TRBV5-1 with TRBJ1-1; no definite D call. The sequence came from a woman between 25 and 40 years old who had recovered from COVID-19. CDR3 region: CASSLTEAMNTEAFF. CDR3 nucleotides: TGCGCCAGCAGCTTGACCGAGGCCATGAACACTGAAGCTTTCTTT.